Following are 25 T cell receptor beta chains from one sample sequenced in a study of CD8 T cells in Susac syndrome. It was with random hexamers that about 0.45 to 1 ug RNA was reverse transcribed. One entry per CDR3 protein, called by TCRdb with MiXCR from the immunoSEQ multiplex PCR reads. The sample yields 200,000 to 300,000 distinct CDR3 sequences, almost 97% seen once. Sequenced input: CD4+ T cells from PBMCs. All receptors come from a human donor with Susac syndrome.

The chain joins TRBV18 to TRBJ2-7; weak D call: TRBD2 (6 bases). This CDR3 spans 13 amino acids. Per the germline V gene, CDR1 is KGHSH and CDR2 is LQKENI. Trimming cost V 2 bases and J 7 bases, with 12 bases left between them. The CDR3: CASSPSGRGEQYF. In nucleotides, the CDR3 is TGTGCCAGCTCACCATCGGGCCGGGGGGAGCAGTACTTC.

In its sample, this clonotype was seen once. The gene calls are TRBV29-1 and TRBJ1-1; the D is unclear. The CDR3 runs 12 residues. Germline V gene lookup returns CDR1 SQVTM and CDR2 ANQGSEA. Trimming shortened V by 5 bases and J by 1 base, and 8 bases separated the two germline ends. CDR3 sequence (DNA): TGCAGCGTTCTTTACAGGAACACTGAAGCTTTCTTT. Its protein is CSVLYRNTEAFF. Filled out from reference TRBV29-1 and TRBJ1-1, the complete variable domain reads SAVISQKPSRDICQRGTSLTIQCQVDSQVTMMFWYRQQPGQSLTLIATANQGSEATYESGFVIDKFPISRPNLTFSTLTVSNMSPEDSSIYLCSVLYRNTEAFFGQGTRLTVV.

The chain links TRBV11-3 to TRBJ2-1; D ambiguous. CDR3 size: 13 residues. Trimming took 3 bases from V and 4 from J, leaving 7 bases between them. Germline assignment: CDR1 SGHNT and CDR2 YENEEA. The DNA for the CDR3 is TGTGCCAGCAGCTTTCAGAAATACAATGAGCAGTTCTTC. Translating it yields CASSFQKYNEQFF.

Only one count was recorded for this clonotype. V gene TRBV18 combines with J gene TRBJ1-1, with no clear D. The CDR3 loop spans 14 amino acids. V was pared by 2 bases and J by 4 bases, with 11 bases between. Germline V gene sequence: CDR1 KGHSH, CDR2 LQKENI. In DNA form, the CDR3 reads TGTGCCAGCTCACCAAATCTCCAGCTCACTGAAGCTTTCTTT. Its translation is CASSPNLQLTEAFF.

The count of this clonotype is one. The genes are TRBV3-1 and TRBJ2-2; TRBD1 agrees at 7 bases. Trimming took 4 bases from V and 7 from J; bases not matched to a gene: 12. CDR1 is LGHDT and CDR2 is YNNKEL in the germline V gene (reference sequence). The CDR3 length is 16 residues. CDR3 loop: CASSPTGSLIGGELFF. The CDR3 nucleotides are TGTGCCAGCAGCCCGACAGGGTCCCTTATCGGCGGGGAGCTGTTTTTT.

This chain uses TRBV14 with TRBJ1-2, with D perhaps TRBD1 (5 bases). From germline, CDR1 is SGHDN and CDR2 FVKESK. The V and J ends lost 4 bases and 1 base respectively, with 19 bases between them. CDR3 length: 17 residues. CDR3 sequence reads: CASSRHLGLLNNYGYTF. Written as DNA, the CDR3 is TGTGCCAGCAGCCGACACCTGGGACTTCTCAATAACTATGGCTACACCTTC.

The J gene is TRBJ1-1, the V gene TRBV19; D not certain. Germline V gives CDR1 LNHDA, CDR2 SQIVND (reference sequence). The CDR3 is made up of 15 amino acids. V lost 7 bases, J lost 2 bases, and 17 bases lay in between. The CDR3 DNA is TGTGCCAGTATTCCTGCTCGGGGTCCAAACACTGAAGCTTTCTTT. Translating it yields CASIPARGPNTEAFF.

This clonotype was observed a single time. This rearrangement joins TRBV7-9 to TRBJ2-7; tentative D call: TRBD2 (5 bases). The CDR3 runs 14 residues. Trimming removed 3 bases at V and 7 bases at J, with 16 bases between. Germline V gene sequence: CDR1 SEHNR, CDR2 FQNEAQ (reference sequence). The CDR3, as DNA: TGTGCCAGCAGCTTTGTAACGGGATCTATGGAGCAGTACTTC. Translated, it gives CASSFVTGSMEQYF. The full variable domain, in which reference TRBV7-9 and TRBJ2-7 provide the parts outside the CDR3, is DTGVSQNPRHKITKRGQNVTFRCDPISEHNRLYWYRQTLGQGPEFLTYFQNEAQLEKSRLLSDRFSAERPKGSFSTLEIQRTEQGDSAMYLCASSFVTGSMEQYFGPGTRLTVT.

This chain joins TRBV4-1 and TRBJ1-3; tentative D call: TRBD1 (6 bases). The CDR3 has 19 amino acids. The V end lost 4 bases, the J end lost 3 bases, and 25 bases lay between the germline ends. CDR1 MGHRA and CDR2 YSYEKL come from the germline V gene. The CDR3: CASSRLPLARAGDGNTIYF. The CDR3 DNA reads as TGCGCCAGCAGCCGCTTACCCCTAGCACGGGCAGGGGATGGAAACACCATATATTTT.

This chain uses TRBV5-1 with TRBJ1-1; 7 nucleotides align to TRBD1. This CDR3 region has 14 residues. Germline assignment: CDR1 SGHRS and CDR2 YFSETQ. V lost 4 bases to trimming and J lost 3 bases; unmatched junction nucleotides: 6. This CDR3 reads CASSPRDRDTEAFF. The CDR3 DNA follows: TGCGCCAGCAGCCCGAGAGACAGGGACACTGAAGCTTTCTTT.

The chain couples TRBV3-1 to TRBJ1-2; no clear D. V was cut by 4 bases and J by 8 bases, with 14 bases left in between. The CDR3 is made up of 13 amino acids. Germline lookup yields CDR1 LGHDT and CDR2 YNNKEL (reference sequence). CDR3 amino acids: CASSLGRMDGYTF. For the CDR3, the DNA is TGTGCCAGCAGCCTAGGGAGAATGGACGGCTACACCTTC.

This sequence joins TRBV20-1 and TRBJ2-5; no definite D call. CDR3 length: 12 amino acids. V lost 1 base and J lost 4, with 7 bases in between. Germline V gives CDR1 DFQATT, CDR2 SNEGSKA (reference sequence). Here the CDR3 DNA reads TGCAGTGCTAGAGCCACGAGAGAGACCCAGTACTTC. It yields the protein CSARATRETQYF.

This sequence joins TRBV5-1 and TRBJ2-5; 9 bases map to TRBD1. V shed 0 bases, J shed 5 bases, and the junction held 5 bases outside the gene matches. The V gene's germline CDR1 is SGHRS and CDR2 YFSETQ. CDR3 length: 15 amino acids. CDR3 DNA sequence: TGCGCCAGCAGCTTGGGGACAGGGGTTTCGGAGACCCAGTACTTC. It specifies CASSLGTGVSETQYF.

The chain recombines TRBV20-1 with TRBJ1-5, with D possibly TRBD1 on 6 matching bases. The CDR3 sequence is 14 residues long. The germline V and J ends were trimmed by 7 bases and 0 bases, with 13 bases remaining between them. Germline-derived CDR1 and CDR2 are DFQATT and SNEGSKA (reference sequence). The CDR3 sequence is CSVRQGNSNQPQHF. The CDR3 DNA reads TGCAGTGTCAGGCAGGGGAATAGCAATCAGCCCCAGCATTTT.

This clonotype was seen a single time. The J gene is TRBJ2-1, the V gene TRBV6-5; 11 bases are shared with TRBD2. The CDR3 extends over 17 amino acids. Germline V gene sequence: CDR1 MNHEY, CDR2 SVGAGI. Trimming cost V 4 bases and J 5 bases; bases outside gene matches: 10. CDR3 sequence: CASSLAGGLMSHNEQFF. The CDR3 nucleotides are TGTGCCAGCAGTTTAGCGGGAGGGCTCATGAGTCACAATGAGCAGTTCTTC.

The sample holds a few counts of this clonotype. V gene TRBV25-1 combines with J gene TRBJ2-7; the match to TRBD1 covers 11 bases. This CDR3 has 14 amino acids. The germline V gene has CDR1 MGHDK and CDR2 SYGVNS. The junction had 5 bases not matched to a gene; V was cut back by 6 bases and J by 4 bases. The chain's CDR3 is CASRRTGGPYEQYF. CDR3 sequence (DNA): TGTGCCAGCAGGCGGACAGGGGGCCCTTACGAGCAGTACTTC.

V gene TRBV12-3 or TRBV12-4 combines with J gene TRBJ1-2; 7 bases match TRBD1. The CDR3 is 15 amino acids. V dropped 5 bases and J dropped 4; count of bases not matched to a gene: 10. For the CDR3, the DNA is TGTGCCAGCAGTCGACAGGGAGGGGTACGCTATGGCTACACCTTC. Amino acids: CASSRQGGVRYGYTF.

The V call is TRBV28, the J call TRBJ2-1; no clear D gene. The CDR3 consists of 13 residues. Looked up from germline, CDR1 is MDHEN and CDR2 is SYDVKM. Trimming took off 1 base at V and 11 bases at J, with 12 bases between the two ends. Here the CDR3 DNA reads TGTGCCAGCAGTTTATCCCAGATCGACAAGCAGTTCTTC. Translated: CASSLSQIDKQFF. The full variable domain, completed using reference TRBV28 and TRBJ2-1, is DVKVTQSSRYLVKRTGEKVFLECVQDMDHENMFWYRQDPGLGLRLIYFSYDVKMKEKGDIPEGYSVSREKKERFSLILESASTNQTSMYLCASSLSQIDKQFFGPGTRLTVL.

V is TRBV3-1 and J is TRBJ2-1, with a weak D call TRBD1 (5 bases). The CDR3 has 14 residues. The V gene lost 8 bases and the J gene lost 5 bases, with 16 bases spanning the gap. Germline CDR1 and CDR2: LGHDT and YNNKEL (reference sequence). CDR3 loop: CASSQGRANNEQFF. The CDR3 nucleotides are TGTGCCAGCTCCCAGGGCAGGGCCAACAATGAGCAGTTCTTC.

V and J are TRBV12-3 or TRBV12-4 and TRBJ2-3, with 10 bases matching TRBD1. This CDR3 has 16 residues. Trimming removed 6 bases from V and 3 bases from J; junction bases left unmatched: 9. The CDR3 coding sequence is TGTGCCAGCAGCGCATCGACAGGGGGCGGTACAGATACGCAGTATTTT. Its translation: CASSASTGGGTDTQYF.

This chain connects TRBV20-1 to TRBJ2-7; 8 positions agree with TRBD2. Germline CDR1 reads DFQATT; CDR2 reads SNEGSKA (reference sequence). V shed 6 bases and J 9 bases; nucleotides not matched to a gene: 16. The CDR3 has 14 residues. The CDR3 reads CSAGPGLGGDRQYF. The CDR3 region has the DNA TGCAGTGCGGGTCCGGGACTAGGAGGAGACCGGCAGTACTTC.

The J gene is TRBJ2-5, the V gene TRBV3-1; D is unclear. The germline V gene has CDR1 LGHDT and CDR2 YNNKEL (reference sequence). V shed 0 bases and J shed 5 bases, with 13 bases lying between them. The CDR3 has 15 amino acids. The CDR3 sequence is CASSQDSDSRETQYF. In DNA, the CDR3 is TGTGCCAGCAGCCAAGATTCCGACTCCCGGGAGACCCAGTACTTC.

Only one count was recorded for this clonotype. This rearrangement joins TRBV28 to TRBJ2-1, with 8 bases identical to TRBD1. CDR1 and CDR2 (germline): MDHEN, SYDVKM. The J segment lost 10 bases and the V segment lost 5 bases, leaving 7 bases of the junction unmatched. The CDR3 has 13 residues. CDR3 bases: TGTGCCAGCAGTCCATACGGACAGGGCGAGCAGTTCTTC. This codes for CASSPYGQGEQFF. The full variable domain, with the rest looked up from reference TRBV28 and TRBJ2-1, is DVKVTQSSRYLVKRTGEKVFLECVQDMDHENMFWYRQDPGLGLRLIYFSYDVKMKEKGDIPEGYSVSREKKERFSLILESASTNQTSMYLCASSPYGQGEQFFGPGTRLTVL.

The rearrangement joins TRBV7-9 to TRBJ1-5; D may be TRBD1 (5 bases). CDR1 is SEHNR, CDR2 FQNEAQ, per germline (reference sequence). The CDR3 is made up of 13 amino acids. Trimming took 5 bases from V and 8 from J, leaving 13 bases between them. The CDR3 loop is CASSEQEEEPQHF. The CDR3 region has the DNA TGTGCCAGCAGCGAACAGGAAGAGGAGCCCCAGCATTTT.

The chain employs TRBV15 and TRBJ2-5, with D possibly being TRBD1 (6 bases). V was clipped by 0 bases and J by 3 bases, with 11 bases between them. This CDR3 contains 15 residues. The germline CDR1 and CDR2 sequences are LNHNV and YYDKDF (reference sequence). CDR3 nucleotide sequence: TGTGCCACCAGCAGAGATCCCCGGACAGAAGAGACCCAGTACTTC. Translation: CATSRDPRTEETQYF.